One sample yielded the 22 T cell receptor beta chains listed below, sequenced in a study of shared clonotypes between healthy human individuals. Libraries were prepared by immunoSEQ multiplex PCR; TCRdb keeps only in-frame clonotypes and omits some of them. The sample holds about 320,000 clones; around 86% are singletons and the top ten take around 15%. Sequences were obtained from memory CD8+ T cells sorted from blood. Sample subset: CD45RO+ cells pooled with CCR7-negative TemRA cells. The source is a man between 18 and 35 years old in good health.

J is TRBJ2-1 and V is TRBV4-1; unclear D gene. The germline gives CDR1 MGHRA, CDR2 YSYEKL. The V end lost 0 bases, the J end lost 3 bases, and 9 bases lay between the germline ends. This CDR3 has 15 amino acids. CDR3 amino acids: CASSQESGGYNEQFF. The CDR3 nucleotides are TGCGCCAGCAGCCAAGAATCTGGCGGCTACAATGAGCAGTTCTTC.

The gene calls are TRBV7-9 and TRBJ2-1; no reliable D call. The CDR3 spans 13 residues. V lost 5 bases and J 15 bases, leaving 20 bases between the germline ends. CDR1 SEHNR and CDR2 FQNEAQ come from the germline V gene (reference sequence). Here the CDR3 DNA reads TGTGCCAGCAGCCTCCCTACCCCCGAACCTTGGTTCTTC. Translated, it gives CASSLPTPEPWFF. Complete variable domain (other parts from reference TRBV7-9 and TRBJ2-1): DTGVSQNPRHKITKRGQNVTFRCDPISEHNRLYWYRQTLGQGPEFLTYFQNEAQLEKSRLLSDRFSAERPKGSFSTLEIQRTEQGDSAMYLCASSLPTPEPWFFGPGTRLTVL.

CDR3 nucleotides: TGTGCCAGCAGTTTGGGGACAGTATACGAGCAGTACTTC. Translated, it gives CASSLGTVYEQYF. This rearrangement joins TRBV6-5 to TRBJ2-7; 7 nucleotides match TRBD1. V lost 4 bases, J lost 4 bases, and 4 bases stayed unmatched. Germline V gene lookup returns CDR1 MNHEY and CDR2 SVGAGI. The CDR3 sequence is 13 residues long.

V gene TRBV25-1 combines with J gene TRBJ2-7, with D perhaps being TRBD1 or TRBD2 (5 bases each). From germline, CDR1 is MGHDK and CDR2 SYGVNS. V lost 11 bases and J 5 bases, leaving 16 bases between the germline ends. This CDR3 has 12 residues. In DNA, the CDR3 is TGTGCCTCGGGGCAGGGTGAAAACGAGCAGTACTTC. This encodes CASGQGENEQYF.

The V call is TRBV7-9, the J call TRBJ2-3; no clear D gene. Trimming took 5 bases from V and 4 from J, leaving 7 bases between them. The CDR3 spans 12 residues. Germline CDR1 is SEHNR and CDR2 is FQNEAQ (reference sequence). In DNA form, the CDR3 reads TGTGCCAGCAGCCCACTATCAGATACGCAGTATTTT. Its protein product is CASSPLSDTQYF.

The chain carries TRBV11-2 and TRBJ2-7; 11 nucleotides agree with TRBD2. V lost 4 bases, J lost 4 bases, and 6 bases stayed unmatched. The CDR3 runs to 15 residues. Per the germline V gene, CDR1 is SGHAT and CDR2 is FQNNGV. The CDR3 nucleotides are TGTGCCAGCAGCTCCCAACGGACTAGCGGGTACGAGCAGTACTTC. This gives the protein CASSSQRTSGYEQYF. The whole variable domain, filled in from reference TRBV11-2 and TRBJ2-7, reads EAGVAQSPRYKIIEKRQSVAFWCNPISGHATLYWYQQILGQGPKLLIQFQNNGVVDDSQLPKDRFSAERLKGVDSTLKIQPAKLEDSAVYLCASSSQRTSGYEQYFGPGTRLTVT.

The count of this clone is one. The chain combines TRBV4-1 with TRBJ2-3; unclear D gene. The CDR3 spans 16 residues. Germline V gene data show CDR1 as MGHRA and CDR2 as YSYEKL. V was pared by 2 bases and J by 1 base, with 13 bases between. Here the CDR3 DNA reads TGCGCCAGCAGCCAACCCCTTGGGTACGGCACAGATACGCAGTATTTT. Residues: CASSQPLGYGTDTQYF.

The gene calls are TRBV6-5 and TRBJ2-5; D is perhaps TRBD2 (6 bases). V was cut by 10 bases and J by 5 bases, with 17 bases left in between. The CDR3 is 13 amino acids. Looked up from germline, CDR1 is MNHEY and CDR2 is SVGAGI. CDR3 amino acids: CATLGGNAETQYF. Written as DNA, the CDR3 is TGTGCCACCCTGGGGGGTAACGCGGAGACCCAGTACTTC.

The V gene is TRBV27, the J gene TRBJ2-7, with D unclear. Germline V CDR1 and CDR2: MNHEY, SMNVEV (reference sequence). V was cut by 7 bases and J by 5 bases, with 15 bases left in between. The CDR3 loop spans 13 amino acids. CDR3 in amino acids: CASTATFSDEQYF. CDR3 sequence (DNA): TGTGCCAGCACTGCAACCTTTTCCGACGAGCAGTACTTC.

The chain is built from TRBV10-2 and TRBJ2-7; D may match TRBD1 or TRBD2 (6 bases each). Per germline, CDR1 WSHSY and CDR2 SAAADI. This CDR3 is 21 amino acids long. The ends were cut back, 3 bases at V and 2 bases at J, with 32 bases in the middle. CDR3 in DNA: TGCGCCAGCAGTGAAAGGGGGGATTGGCGCGGCACATGGGGATTGGCCTACGAGCAGTACTTC. Protein: CASSERGDWRGTWGLAYEQYF.

This rearrangement joins TRBV13 to TRBJ1-2; weak D call: TRBD1 (6 bases). The CDR3 loop spans 14 amino acids. CDR1 PRHDT and CDR2 FYEKMQ come from the germline V gene (reference sequence). The V end was cut by 0 bases, the J end by 4 bases, with 9 bases between. This CDR3 is CASSLGQGTYGYTF. The CDR3 bases are TGTGCCAGCAGCTTAGGTCAGGGGACCTATGGCTACACCTTC.

About this clone: Different DNA sequences within this sample yield the same CDR3. V gene TRBV7-8 combines with J gene TRBJ2-7, with unresolved D. Looked up from germline, CDR1 is SGHVS and CDR2 is FQNEAQ. The V end lost 5 bases, the J end lost 1 base, and 6 bases lay between the germline ends. There are 12 residues in the CDR3. As DNA, the CDR3 is TGTGCCAGCAGCCACGGGTCCTACGAGCAGTACTTC. Translation: CASSHGSYEQYF.

This chain uses TRBV28 with TRBJ1-1; D call uncertain. CDR3 length: 12 residues. V was cut by 6 bases and J by 7 bases, with 12 bases left in between. Germline loops: CDR1 MDHEN, CDR2 SYDVKM. The chain's CDR3 is CASSQNTLEAFF. CDR3 bases: TGTGCCAGCAGCCAGAACACCCTTGAAGCTTTCTTT.

This sequence joins TRBV2 and TRBJ2-7, with 7 bases matching TRBD2. Germline lookup yields CDR1 SNHLY and CDR2 FYNNEI. V trimming: 3 bases; J trimming: 5 bases; junction bases outside the gene matches: 7. This CDR3 spans 14 amino acids. For the CDR3, the DNA is TGTGCCAGCAGTGAGTCGGGGGGTCCCCACGAGCAGTACTTC. The encoded protein is CASSESGGPHEQYF.

This clone was seen only once. The gene calls are TRBV29-1 and TRBJ2-7, with D maybe TRBD2 (6 bases). V lost 3 bases, J lost 7 bases, and 16 bases lay in between. The CDR3 runs 13 residues. The germline V gene encodes CDR1 SQVTM and CDR2 ANQGSEA. CDR3 coding DNA: TGCAGCGTTGACGGAGGGGCCCCGGGAGAGCAGTACTTC. Protein: CSVDGGAPGEQYF.

This clone was found a few times. J is TRBJ2-7 and V is TRBV30, with D maybe TRBD2 (7 bases). Trimming stripped 2 bases from V and 0 bases from J, with 17 bases between. Germline assignment: CDR1 GTSNPN and CDR2 SVGIG (reference sequence). CDR3 length equals 16 residues. For the CDR3, the DNA is TGTGCCTGGAGTCCACTGAGGGGGGGGGTCTCCTACGAGCAGTACTTC. It encodes CAWSPLRGGVSYEQYF. Together with reference TRBV30 and TRBJ2-7, the CDR3 gives the full variable domain: SQTIHQWPATLVQPVGSPLSLECTVEGTSNPNLYWYRQAAGRGLQLLFYSVGIGQISSEVPQNLSASRPQDRQFILSSKKLLLSDSGFYLCAWSPLRGGVSYEQYFGPGTRLTVT.

This chain joins TRBV12-5 and TRBJ2-1; TRBD1 matches at 8 bases. Per germline, CDR1 LGHNT and CDR2 FRNRAP. With 5 bases clipped from V and 1 base from J, the junction kept 1 base outside the gene matches. This CDR3 has 14 amino acids. The CDR3 protein is CASGGQGSYNEQFF. CDR3 sequence (DNA): TGTGCTAGTGGTGGACAGGGTTCCTACAATGAGCAGTTCTTC. The whole variable domain, filled in from reference TRBV12-5 and TRBJ2-1, reads DARVTQTPRHKVTEMGQEVTMRCQPILGHNTVFWYRQTMMQGLELLAYFRNRAPLDDSGMPKDRFSAEMPDATLATLKIQPSEPRDSAVYFCASGGQGSYNEQFFGPGTRLTVL.

The chain employs TRBV9 and TRBJ1-1; no clear D gene. CDR3 length: 14 amino acids. V lost 0 bases to trimming and J lost 0 bases, with 6 bases between them. Germline lookup yields CDR1 SGDLS and CDR2 YYNGEE. CDR3 DNA sequence: TGTGCCAGCAGCGTAGGGGATCTGAACACTGAAGCTTTCTTT. Its protein product is CASSVGDLNTEAFF.

The V and J genes are TRBV28 and TRBJ2-1, with 8 bases lining up with TRBD2. The CDR3 totals 16 residues. Germline CDR1 MDHEN, CDR2 SYDVKM. The ends lost 5 bases at V and 3 bases at J; junction bases unmatched: 9. CDR3 residues: CASSQRTSRHYNEQFF. CDR3 DNA sequence: TGTGCCAGCAGTCAAAGGACTAGCAGACACTACAATGAGCAGTTCTTC.

The rearrangement joins TRBV6-5 to TRBJ2-2, with D tentatively TRBD1 or TRBD2 (6 bases each). Deletions cut 9 bases from V and 1 base from J, with 12 bases between. The germline gives CDR1 MNHEY, CDR2 SVGAGI. The CDR3 has 14 amino acids. This CDR3 is CASRGGLNTGELFF. The CDR3 nucleotides read TGTGCCAGTCGTGGGGGGCTGAACACCGGGGAGCTGTTTTTT.

The DNA of the CDR3 is TGTGCCAGCAGTACCCGACAGGGGTGGACTGAAGCTTTCTTT. It codes for CASSTRQGWTEAFF. V gene TRBV27 combines with J gene TRBJ1-1, with TRBD1 identical over 8 bases. Germline loops: CDR1 MNHEY, CDR2 SMNVEV (reference sequence). V was pared by 5 bases and J by 5 bases, with 7 bases of the junction left unmatched. CDR3 size: 14 residues.

The rearrangement links TRBV4-1 to TRBJ1-1, with D possibly TRBD1 on 6 matching bases. V was cut by 0 bases and J by 5 bases, with 19 bases left in between. The CDR3 spans 17 residues. The germline V gene has CDR1 MGHRA and CDR2 YSYEKL. The CDR3 loop is CASSQETGRVLETEAFF. Here the CDR3 DNA reads TGCGCCAGCAGCCAAGAAACAGGGAGAGTACTGGAGACTGAAGCTTTCTTT.